A selection of T cell receptor beta chains follows, all from one sample in a study of blood T cell repertoires in COVID-19. Assay: immunoSEQ multiplex PCR; the TCRdb copy retains only in-frame clones and omits some. Counted here are tens of thousands of clones, 88% occurring once; the ten biggest clones make up 9.1%. The specimen was peripheral blood. These TCRs come from a human donor in a cohort sampled during active COVID-19. The CDR3 runs from the conserved cysteine through the conserved F or W. A D gene is named only where the DNA matches it firmly. Expanded clones are given a class, and other clones once, few, many or no size at all.

V: TRBV6-1
D: TRBD2
J: TRBJ2-3
size: NA
CDR3: CASSVSLSGRSTDTQYF
DNA: TGTGCCAGCAGTGTTTCCTTAAGCGGGAGGAGCACAGATACGCAGTATTTT

V: TRBV28
D: TRBD1
J: TRBJ2-7
size: NA
CDR3: CAVKRGDRGYEQYF
DNA: TGTGCCGTGAAGAGGGGGGACAGGGGATACGAGCAGTACTTC

V: TRBV25-1
D: TRBD2
J: TRBJ2-3
size: NA
CDR3: CASSETQRGGKTDTQYF
DNA: TGTGCCAGCAGTGAGACCCAGCGGGGAGGGAAGACAGATACGCAGTATTTT

V: TRBV7-8
D: TRBD2
J: TRBJ2-5
size: NA
CDR3: CASSSIPSGGQETQYF
DNA: TGTGCCAGCAGCTCGATTCCTAGCGGGGGACAAGAGACCCAGTACTTC

V: TRBV6-5
D: NA
J: TRBJ2-7
size: NA
CDR3: CASSADSSVSYEQYF
DNA: TGTGCCAGCAGCGCCGACAGCTCCGTCTCCTACGAGCAGTACTTC

V: TRBV5-6
D: TRBD2
J: TRBJ2-3
size: NA
CDR3: CASSLVSLAATDTQYF
DNA: TGTGCCAGCAGCTTGGTGTCCCTAGCGGCCACAGATACGCAGTATTTT

V: TRBV10-3
D: TRBD1
J: TRBJ2-5
size: once
CDR3: CAISETGVETQYF
DNA: TGTGCCATCAGTGAGACAGGGGTAGAGACCCAGTACTTC

V: TRBV5-1
D: TRBD2
J: TRBJ2-7
size: NA
CDR3: CASSFSGGQNYEQYF
DNA: TGCGCCAGCAGCTTCAGCGGGGGGCAGAACTACGAGCAGTACTTC

V: TRBV6-5
D: NA
J: TRBJ1-4
size: NA
CDR3: CASITLLGANEKLFF
DNA: TGTGCCAGCATTACCTTGTTAGGAGCGAATGAAAAACTGTTTTTT

V: TRBV13
D: NA
J: TRBJ2-1
size: NA
CDR3: CASSHGQYYNEQFF
DNA: TGTGCCAGCAGCCATGGACAGTACTACAATGAGCAGTTCTTC

V: TRBV10-3
D: NA
J: TRBJ1-2
size: many
CDR3: CAISDRGEGYTF
DNA: TGTGCCATCAGTGACAGGGGAGAGGGCTACACCTTC

V: TRBV27
D: NA
J: TRBJ2-1
size: NA
CDR3: CASSRGGRQLYNEQFF
DNA: TGTGCCAGCAGTCGAGGGGGTCGCCAGCTCTACAATGAGCAGTTCTTC

V: TRBV28
D: NA
J: TRBJ2-5
size: NA
CDR3: CASSLIQGTGQETQYF
DNA: TGTGCCAGCAGTCTTATACAGGGCACGGGGCAAGAGACCCAGTACTTC

V: TRBV2
D: NA
J: TRBJ1-2
size: NA
CDR3: CASTLQRLYGYTF
DNA: TGTGCCAGCACCCTACAGAGATTGTATGGCTACACCTTC

V: TRBV30
D: NA
J: TRBJ1-2
size: NA
CDR3: CAWSDQTVNYGYTF
DNA: TGTGCCTGGAGTGACCAGACAGTGAACTATGGCTACACCTTC

V: TRBV6-5
D: TRBD1
J: TRBJ1-2
size: NA
CDR3: CASSTGTEANYGYTF
DNA: TGTGCCAGCAGTACTGGGACAGAGGCTAACTATGGCTACACCTTC

V: TRBV6-5
D: TRBD2
J: TRBJ2-1
size: NA
CDR3: CASRPSGSAYNEQFF
DNA: TGTGCCAGCAGGCCTAGCGGGAGCGCCTACAATGAGCAGTTCTTC

V: TRBV5-4
D: TRBD1
J: TRBJ1-1
size: NA
CDR3: CASSRDRGMNTEAFF
DNA: TGTGCCAGCAGCCGGGACAGGGGTATGAACACTGAAGCTTTCTTT

V: TRBV9
D: TRBD2
J: TRBJ2-7
size: NA
CDR3: CASSPLRLASSYEQYF
DNA: TGTGCCAGCAGCCCATTAAGACTAGCGAGCTCCTACGAGCAGTACTTC

V: TRBV5-8
D: NA
J: TRBJ1-5
size: NA
CDR3: CASTPSQKKQGPNQPQHF
DNA: TGTGCCAGCACTCCTTCCCAAAAGAAACAGGGCCCGAATCAGCCCCAGCATTTT

V: TRBV9
D: TRBD1
J: TRBJ1-2
size: NA
CDR3: CASSVTGNYGYTF
DNA: TGTGCCAGCAGCGTGACAGGGAACTATGGCTACACCTTC

V: TRBV28
D: TRBD1
J: TRBJ1-3
size: NA
CDR3: CASVLQGASGNTIYF
DNA: TGTGCCAGCGTTCTACAGGGGGCCTCTGGAAACACCATATATTTT

V: TRBV28
D: TRBD1
J: TRBJ1-4
size: NA
CDR3: CASSGQTGKSEKLFF
DNA: TGTGCCAGCAGCGGACAGACAGGGAAGAGTGAAAAACTGTTTTTT

V: TRBV4-2
D: NA
J: TRBJ2-1
size: few
CDR3: CASSLVETGYNEQFF
DNA: TGTGCCAGCAGCCTGGTCGAGACAGGCTACAATGAGCAGTTCTTC

V: TRBV28
D: TRBD1
J: TRBJ2-1
size: once
CDR3: CASRSPDRAPYNEQFF
DNA: TGTGCCAGCAGGTCCCCGGACAGGGCCCCTTACAATGAGCAGTTCTTC

V: TRBV2
D: NA
J: TRBJ1-1
size: NA
CDR3: CASSPSMNTEAFF
DNA: TGTGCCAGCAGTCCAAGCATGAACACTGAAGCTTTCTTT

V: TRBV27
D: NA
J: TRBJ1-2
size: NA
CDR3: CASSLSRGYGYTF
DNA: TGTGCCAGCAGTTTAAGTCGCGGTTATGGCTACACCTTC

V: TRBV10-2
D: NA
J: TRBJ1-5
size: NA
CDR3: CASTDGSQPQHF
DNA: TGCGCCAGCACCGATGGGAGTCAGCCCCAGCATTTT

V: TRBV10-2
D: NA
J: TRBJ2-1
size: NA
CDR3: CASTLRDTNEQFF
DNA: TGCGCCAGCACCCTCCGGGACACCAATGAGCAGTTCTTC

V: TRBV20-1
D: NA
J: TRBJ2-2
size: NA
CDR3: CSASGPGTPGELFF
DNA: TGCAGTGCTAGTGGTCCGGGAACCCCCGGGGAGCTGTTTTTT

V: TRBV18
D: TRBD1
J: TRBJ1-1
size: NA
CDR3: CASSPGQGGTEAFF
DNA: TGTGCCAGCTCACCGGGACAGGGGGGGACTGAAGCTTTCTTT

V: TRBV14
D: NA
J: TRBJ2-1
size: NA
CDR3: CASSRSPSAGSYNEQFF
DNA: TGTGCCAGCAGCCGTAGTCCTTCGGCGGGCTCCTACAATGAGCAGTTCTTC

V: TRBV10-3
D: TRBD2
J: TRBJ2-7
size: NA
CDR3: CAISPSGLAGSSYEQYF
DNA: TGTGCCATCAGCCCCAGCGGGCTAGCGGGGAGCTCCTACGAGCAGTACTTC

V: TRBV5-1
D: TRBD1
J: TRBJ1-6
size: few
CDR3: CASSQRQGAASPLHF
DNA: TGCGCCAGCAGCCAAAGACAGGGGGCGGCTTCACCCCTCCACTTT

V: TRBV15
D: TRBD1
J: TRBJ1-1
size: NA
CDR3: CATWDSTRGRIEAFF
DNA: TGTGCCACCTGGGACTCAACCAGGGGGCGCATTGAAGCTTTCTTT

V: TRBV7-7
D: TRBD1
J: TRBJ2-1
size: NA
CDR3: CASSPRDRGRNEQFF
DNA: TGTGCCAGCAGCCCCCGGGACAGGGGCCGCAATGAGCAGTTCTTC

V: TRBV6-6
D: NA
J: TRBJ2-2
size: once
CDR3: CASSYGRGNTGELFF
DNA: TGTGCCAGCAGTTACGGCAGGGGGAACACCGGGGAGCTGTTTTTT

V: TRBV30
D: NA
J: TRBJ2-7
size: NA
CDR3: CAWSVGSYEQYF
DNA: TGTGCCTGGAGTGTGGGCAGCTACGAGCAGTACTTC

V: TRBV28
D: TRBD1
J: TRBJ2-1
size: few
CDR3: CASSPGQGLGEQFF
DNA: TGTGCCAGCAGCCCGGGACAGGGTTTAGGTGAGCAGTTCTTC

V: TRBV5-6
D: NA
J: TRBJ1-2
size: NA
CDR3: CASSTSTGSNGYTF
DNA: TGTGCCAGCAGCACATCGACAGGAAGTAATGGCTACACCTTC

V: TRBV5-1
D: NA
J: TRBJ1-4
size: NA
CDR3: CASSGGIGTNEKLFF
DNA: TGCGCCAGCAGCGGGGGGATCGGGACTAATGAAAAACTGTTTTTT

V: TRBV6-1
D: NA
J: TRBJ2-3
size: few
CDR3: CASSEVHGQEGTDTQYF
DNA: TGTGCCAGCAGTGAAGTGCATGGGCAAGAAGGCACAGATACGCAGTATTTT

V: TRBV13
D: NA
J: TRBJ1-2
size: NA
CDR3: CASSSQALGYTF
DNA: TGTGCCAGCAGCTCCCAGGCCCTTGGCTACACCTTC

V: TRBV5-4
D: TRBD2
J: TRBJ2-5
size: NA
CDR3: CASSWTSGQETQYF
DNA: TGTGCCAGCAGCTGGACTAGCGGGCAAGAGACCCAGTACTTC

V: TRBV20-1
D: NA
J: TRBJ1-1
size: NA
CDR3: CSARAGTKAFF
DNA: TGCAGTGCTAGAGCCGGGACAAAAGCTTTCTTT

V: TRBV5-1
D: NA
J: TRBJ2-2
size: few
CDR3: CASSLGGIANTGELFF
DNA: TGCGCCAGCAGCTTGGGCGGGATCGCGAACACCGGGGAGCTGTTTTTT

V: TRBV4-1
D: TRBD1
J: TRBJ2-5
size: NA
CDR3: CASSQDPGTEETQYF
DNA: TGCGCCAGCAGCCAAGACCCGGGGACAGAAGAGACCCAGTACTTC